This passage covers 30 T cell receptor beta chains from one sample sequenced in a study of blood T cells in healthy people across ages. A second PCR of 7 to 11 cycles used a sample-barcoded 5' primer and a J-beta primer mix. One entry per CDR3 protein, called by TCRdb with MiXCR from the 5' RACE reads. The sample consists of around 870,000 distinct CDR3 sequences, under 30% of them appearing once. Sequencing used blood. Source of these receptors: a woman older than 75 in good health.

The J gene is TRBJ1-1, the V gene TRBV5-1; D not resolved. This CDR3 is built from 12 residues. V dropped 4 bases and J dropped 5 bases, with 9 bases sitting between them. Germline CDR1 and CDR2: SGHRS and YFSETQ. The CDR3 DNA reads as TGCGCCAGCAGCCTCGGATGGACTGAAGCTTTCTTT. Translating gives CASSLGWTEAFF.

The gene calls are TRBV20-1 and TRBJ1-1; 8 bases align to TRBD1. The CDR3 spans 14 residues. V lost 2 bases, J lost 7 bases, and 9 bases stayed unmatched. Germline V gives CDR1 DFQATT, CDR2 SNEGSKA (reference sequence). The CDR3 spells CSARRGQATHEAFF. The DNA of the CDR3 is TGCAGTGCTAGAAGGGGACAGGCTACCCATGAAGCTTTCTTT.

The chain employs TRBV29-1 and TRBJ2-3, with TRBD2 matching 13 bases. J was trimmed by 4 bases and V by 5 bases; bases with no gene match: 6. The CDR3 length is 15 residues. Germline CDR1 is SQVTM and CDR2 is ANQGSEA. The CDR3 loop is CSVPRTSGSSDTQYF. As DNA, the CDR3 is TGCAGCGTTCCCCGGACTAGCGGGAGTTCAGATACGCAGTATTTT.

The chain joins TRBV18 to TRBJ1-1, with D perhaps TRBD1 (5 bases). CDR1 is KGHSH and CDR2 is LQKENI in the germline V gene. The V and J ends lost 0 bases and 1 base respectively, with 12 bases between them. The CDR3 sequence is 16 residues long. CDR3 residues: CASSPPGEEGNTEAFF. In DNA, the CDR3 is TGTGCCAGCTCACCACCGGGGGAGGAAGGGAACACTGAAGCTTTCTTT.

V is TRBV18 and J is TRBJ1-2; 10 positions agree with TRBD1. Germline V CDR1 and CDR2: KGHSH, LQKENI. Germline trimming cut 0 bases from V and 10 bases from J; bases unmatched to any gene: 5. This CDR3 comprises 14 residues. The CDR3 sequence: CASSPPGTGVVYTF. The CDR3 DNA reads TGTGCCAGCTCACCACCTGGGACAGGGGTGGTCTACACCTTC.

This clonotype was detected a few times. A read error may be the cause here, since a much bigger clone is one base away. CDR3 nucleotides: TGCGCCAGCAGCTTTCTGCCGGGACTAGAAGTAAATGAGCAGTACTTC. Amino acids: CASSFLPGLEVNEQYF. The chain combines TRBV5-1 with TRBJ2-5; TRBD2 agrees at 8 bases. Germline values: CDR1 SGHRS, CDR2 YFSETQ. The CDR3 totals 16 residues. After removal of 2 bases from V and 11 bases from J, the junction contained 17 bases not matched to a gene.

V gene TRBV20-1 combines with J gene TRBJ2-2, with TRBD1 as a possible D gene (6 bases). The length of the CDR3 is 13 residues. V dropped 6 bases and J dropped 0 bases, with 8 bases sitting between them. Looked up from germline, CDR1 is DFQATT and CDR2 is SNEGSKA (reference sequence). The CDR3 spells CSATGTNTGELFF. The CDR3 DNA reads TGCAGTGCCACAGGGACGAACACCGGGGAGCTGTTTTTT.

The V call is TRBV4-1, the J call TRBJ2-1, with D perhaps matching TRBD2 (6 bases). Trimming pared 1 base from V and 8 bases from J, leaving 15 bases between. This CDR3 spans 15 amino acids. Germline CDR1 MGHRA, CDR2 YSYEKL. CDR3: CASSQVASAFDEQFF. The DNA of the CDR3 is TGCGCCAGCAGCCAAGTAGCTAGCGCTTTCGATGAGCAGTTCTTC.

The chain links TRBV5-1 to TRBJ1-2; maybe TRBD1 (6 bases). This CDR3 has 15 residues. Between the trimmed V and J ends, which lost 4 bases and 7 bases, there was a span of 20 bases. CDR1 is SGHRS and CDR2 is YFSETQ in the germline V gene. The CDR3 coding sequence is TGCGCCAGCAGCCCGGGGGCGGATGAGGTTGGTGGCTACACCTTC. Its protein product is CASSPGADEVGGYTF.

The V call is TRBV27, the J call TRBJ1-5, with TRBD1 as a possible D gene (6 bases). V lost 6 bases, J lost 6 bases, and 15 bases lay in between. CDR1 MNHEY and CDR2 SMNVEV come from the germline V gene (reference sequence). This CDR3 region has 14 residues. The CDR3 reads CASRLTGSAQPQHF. CDR3 coding DNA: TGTGCCAGCAGGTTGACAGGTTCGGCTCAGCCCCAGCATTTT.

This clonotype was counted at least ten times. The chain recombines TRBV7-9 with TRBJ1-5, with TRBD1 matching over 7 bases. V shed 4 bases and J 6 bases; nucleotides not matched to a gene: 12. The germline V gene has CDR1 SEHNR and CDR2 FQNEAQ (reference sequence). The CDR3 spans 16 residues. CDR3 bases: TGTGCCAGCAGCTCCTCCGGAACAGGGGTCAGTCAGCCCCAGCATTTT. Translation: CASSSSGTGVSQPQHF.

CDR3 sequence: CASRAGGGRWSPLHF. The CDR3 coding sequence is TGTGCCAGCAGGGCGGGAGGGGGGCGTTGGTCACCCCTCCACTTT. J is TRBJ1-6 and V is TRBV7-2, with a possible D match to TRBD1 (6 bases). The CDR3 is made up of 15 amino acids. Germline assignment: CDR1 SGHTA and CDR2 FQGNSA. V was trimmed by 6 bases and J by 10 bases, leaving 19 bases between them.

About this clonotype: A much larger clone lies one base from this, so it may be a read error. The rearrangement uses TRBV20-1 and TRBJ2-1, with D perhaps matching TRBD2 (6 bases). CDR3 length equals 13 residues. Looked up from germline, CDR1 is DFQATT and CDR2 is SNEGSKA (reference sequence). CDR3 protein: CSAIGSSYSEQFF. CDR3 bases: TGCAGTGCTATCGGGAGCTCCTACAGTGAGCAGTTCTTC.

This clonotype was counted ten times or more. This chain uses TRBV20-1 with TRBJ1-2; 7 bases fit TRBD1. Germline V gene data show CDR1 as DFQATT and CDR2 as SNEGSKA (reference sequence). The CDR3 consists of 16 residues. The J segment lost 4 bases and the V segment lost 3 bases, leaving 14 bases of the junction unmatched. The CDR3 spells CSASPKGAVYSYGYTF. CDR3 in DNA: TGCAGTGCTAGCCCAAAGGGGGCGGTTTATAGCTATGGCTACACCTTC.

This clonotype has more than one count but fewer than ten. The chain is built from TRBV11-2 and TRBJ1-2; D unclear. This CDR3 is 15 amino acids long. V dropped 2 bases and J dropped 0 bases, with 10 bases sitting between them. Germline values: CDR1 SGHAT, CDR2 FQNNGV. The CDR3 region is CASSLIQKANYGYTF. The DNA for the CDR3 is TGTGCCAGCAGCTTAATTCAGAAGGCTAACTATGGCTACACCTTC.

Of note for this clonotype: The junction differs from germline at one of its ends, possibly a read error. This chain links TRBV5-1 with TRBJ2-1; D ambiguous. The CDR3 spans 14 residues. Germline V CDR1 and CDR2: SGHRS, YFSETQ. The CDR3 DNA sequence: TGCGCCAGCAGTTTGGGCATCGGAGACAATGAGCAGTTCTTC. It codes for CASSLGIGDNEQFF.

With regard to this clonotype: A single base separates this from a much larger clone, so it may be a read error. The chain couples TRBV5-1 to TRBJ2-1; perhaps TRBD2 as D (6 bases). V lost 3 bases, J lost 3 bases, and 10 bases lay in between. The CDR3 is 14 residues long. In germline, CDR1 is SGHRS, CDR2 YFSETQ. Here the CDR3 reads CASSWEAGYNEQFF. The CDR3 DNA follows: TGCGCCAGCAGCTGGGAGGCCGGCTACAATGAGCAGTTCTTC.

This clonotype was detected ten times or more. This rearrangement joins TRBV4-3 to TRBJ2-7, with D possibly matching TRBD1 (5 bases). Trimming took off 8 bases at V and 3 bases at J, with 20 bases between the two ends. The CDR3 runs to 15 residues. Germline assignment: CDR1 LGHNA and CDR2 YSLEER. The CDR3 here is CASCYFQGRNYEQYF. The CDR3, as DNA: TGCGCCAGCTGTTACTTCCAGGGCAGAAACTACGAGCAGTACTTC.

This clonotype occurred a few times. This chain joins TRBV6-2 or TRBV6-3 and TRBJ1-5, with D possibly TRBD1 on 5 matching bases. Trimming removed 4 bases from V and 7 bases from J, with 17 bases in between. The CDR3 is 15 amino acids. The germline V gene has CDR1 MNHEY and CDR2 SVGEGT. This CDR3 is CASSSPRVRSQPQHF. The CDR3 nucleotides read TGTGCCAGCAGTTCCCCCAGGGTAAGGAGCCAGCCCCAGCATTTT.

This clonotype was counted only a few times. V gene TRBV7-8 combines with J gene TRBJ2-2; 7 bases are shared with TRBD2. CDR3 length equals 18 residues. V trimming: 1 base; J trimming: 0 bases; junction bases outside the gene matches: 8. The germline V gene has CDR1 SGHVS and CDR2 FQNEAQ. CDR3 amino acids: CASSLEYGGGTNTGELFF. The CDR3, as DNA: TGTGCCAGCAGCTTAGAGTACGGCGGGGGTACGAACACCGGGGAGCTGTTTTTT.

The rearrangement uses TRBV7-8 and TRBJ1-3, with D unclear. This CDR3 comprises 13 residues. Trimming pared 5 bases from V and 4 bases from J, leaving 9 bases between. CDR1 and CDR2 from the germline V gene are SGHVS and FQNEAQ. CDR3 in amino acids: CASSPRTGNTIYF. CDR3 sequence (DNA): TGTGCCAGCAGCCCACGGACGGGAAACACCATATATTTT.

This clonotype came up many times. The chain links TRBV14 to TRBJ2-1; TRBD1 matches at 8 bases. The CDR3 spans 15 residues. V dropped 2 bases and J dropped 6; count of bases not matched to a gene: 6. Germline assignment: CDR1 SGHDN and CDR2 FVKESK. The CDR3 is CASSQFRGQVNEQFF. The DNA of the CDR3 is TGTGCCAGCAGCCAATTCAGGGGGCAAGTCAATGAGCAGTTCTTC.

This clonotype was recorded only once. The CDR3 end shows no conserved phenylalanine or tryptophan, and so a read error is likely. This sequence joins TRBV6-5 and TRBJ2-7, with D possibly matching TRBD2 (5 bases). The J call may be mistaken, given a closer DNA end match to TRBJ2-5. This CDR3 has 15 residues. CDR1 MNHEY and CDR2 SVGAGI come from the germline V gene. The DNA of the CDR3 is TGTGCCAACAGTTACTCGGAGGCGGTGTGGGAGACCCAGTACTGC. Its protein is CANSYSEAVWETQYC.

Remarks on this clonotype: This may stem from a read error, because a much larger clone lies one nucleotide away. No conserved phenylalanine or tryptophan is present at the end of the CDR3, so a read error is the likely explanation. The chain recombines TRBV9 with TRBJ2-7; D gene ambiguous. Germline V lookup: CDR1 SGDLS, CDR2 YYNGEE. This CDR3 spans 13 amino acids. V was trimmed by 0 bases and J by 4 bases, leaving 8 bases between them. Written as DNA, the CDR3 is TGTGCCAGCAGCGTAGATTCGGAGTACGAGCAGTACTGC. Its translation is CASSVDSEYEQYC.

This clonotype has a count of ten or more. The chain joins TRBV6-2 or TRBV6-3 to TRBJ1-5, with a possible D match to TRBD1 (5 bases). The CDR3 is made up of 15 amino acids. V dropped 10 bases and J dropped 5 bases, with 21 bases sitting between them. Germline V lookup: CDR1 MNHEY, CDR2 SVGEGT. CDR3 sequence: CATISRGAGYQPQHF. Here the CDR3 DNA reads TGTGCCACAATCTCGAGGGGAGCGGGATATCAGCCCCAGCATTTT.

This chain's CDR3 is CASSVPGLAGTQQFF. The CDR3 DNA is TGTGCCAGCAGCGTCCCGGGACTAGCGGGGACCCAGCAGTTCTTC. The chain is built from TRBV7-9 and TRBJ2-1, with 13 bases fitting TRBD2. V shed 5 bases and J 11 bases; nucleotides not matched to a gene: 9. Germline lookup yields CDR1 SEHNR and CDR2 FQNEAQ (reference sequence). The CDR3 is made up of 15 amino acids.

This clonotype was detected only a few times. DNA of the CDR3: TGTGCCAGCAGCCCCAGGGGACAGGGCCCGTATGGCTACACCTTC. Encoded protein: CASSPRGQGPYGYTF. The chain is built from TRBV6-2 or TRBV6-3 and TRBJ1-2; 9 bases are a match to TRBD1. Germline V gives CDR1 MNHEY, CDR2 SVGEGT. There are 15 residues in the CDR3. Germline trimming cut 6 bases from V and 5 bases from J; bases unmatched to any gene: 10.

This clonotype was seen many times. The V call is TRBV7-2, the J call TRBJ2-7; D may be TRBD1 (7 bases). Germline V CDR1 and CDR2: SGHTA, FQGNSA. CDR3 length: 15 residues. Trimming removed 3 bases at V and 3 bases at J, with 15 bases between. CDR3 loop: CASSLGRGAVYEQYF. CDR3 DNA sequence: TGTGCCAGCAGCTTGGGCAGGGGGGCAGTCTACGAGCAGTACTTC.

This clonotype was observed many times. CDR3 coding DNA: TGTGCCACCAGCTTAGGTCGGGGGGCGAGGGATGAGACCCAGTACTTC. This gives the protein CATSLGRGARDETQYF. The V and J genes are TRBV15 and TRBJ2-5, with TRBD2 as a possible D gene (7 bases). The ends were cut back, 5 bases at V and 5 bases at J, with 21 bases in the middle. CDR3 length: 16 residues. Germline-derived CDR1 and CDR2 are LNHNV and YYDKDF (reference sequence). The entire variable domain, with the rest obtained from reference TRBV15 and TRBJ2-5, is as follows: DAMVIQNPRYQVTQFGKPVTLSCSQTLNHNVMYWYQQKSSQAPKLLFHYYDKDFNNEADTPDNFQSRRPNTSFCFLDIRSPGLGDTAMYLCATSLGRGARDETQYFGPGTRLLVL.

To note about this clonotype: A much larger clone differs by one base, so this may be a read error. The chain carries TRBV24-1 and TRBJ2-5, with D perhaps matching TRBD2 (5 bases). The CDR3 is 13 residues long. V lost 5 bases and J lost 11, with 17 bases in between. Germline V gene data show CDR1 as KGHDR and CDR2 as SFDVKD. The CDR3 reads CATSGGFTAEQYF. CDR3 DNA: TGTGCCACCAGTGGAGGGTTTACGGCTGAGCAGTACTTC.